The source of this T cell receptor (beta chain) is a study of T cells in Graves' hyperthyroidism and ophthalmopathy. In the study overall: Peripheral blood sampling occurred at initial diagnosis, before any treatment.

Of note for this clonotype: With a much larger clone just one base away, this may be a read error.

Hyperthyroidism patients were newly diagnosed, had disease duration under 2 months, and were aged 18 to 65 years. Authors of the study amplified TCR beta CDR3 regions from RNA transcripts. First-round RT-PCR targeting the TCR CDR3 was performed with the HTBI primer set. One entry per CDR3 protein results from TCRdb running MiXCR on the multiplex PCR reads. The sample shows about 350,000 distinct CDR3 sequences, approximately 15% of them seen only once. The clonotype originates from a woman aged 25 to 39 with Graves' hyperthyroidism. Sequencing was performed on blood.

The CDR3 here is CSAPSPFGGSDGYEQYF. The CDR3 DNA reads as TGCAGTGCGCCTTCTCCCTTTGGCGGCAGCGATGGCTACGAGCAGTACTTC. The chain links TRBV20-1 to TRBJ2-7, with D uncertain. Germline-derived CDR1 and CDR2 are DFQATT and SNEGSKA (reference sequence). The CDR3 has 17 residues. Trimming cost V 6 bases and J 3 bases, with 27 bases left between them.